Below are 19 T cell receptor beta chains sequenced from a single sample in a study of response to subunit inactivated influenza vaccine (dated 2018 in TCRdb). To prepare the library, RT-PCR was applied. Reads for this sample came from an Illumina HiSeq 2500. TCRdb reworked the public reads: Q25 trimming with fastp, MiXCR clone assembly, productive beta chains retained. Identical CDR3 proteins give one entry, which carries the most common genes and DNA. The sample table holds a few hundred thousand distinct CDR3 sequences, of which 9.5% to 13% were seen once. The ten largest make up about 12% of the sample. The time point label of this sample denotes: approximately 45 days after influenza vaccine administration. Here the sequenced sample was PBMCs from blood, taken 40 to 50 days after vaccination. These receptor sequences come from a man between 50 and 59 years old who received an inactivated influenza vaccine. Donor details come from another sample of the same person, matched by shared clones.

The rearrangement joins TRBV7-2 to TRBJ2-3; 13 nucleotides align to TRBD2. V was clipped by 5 bases and J by 6 bases; unmatched bases: 2. The CDR3 totals 14 residues. Germline V CDR1 and CDR2: SGHTA, FQGNSA. The chain's CDR3 is CASSRTSGSDTQYF. The CDR3 nucleotides read TGTGCCAGCAGCAGGACTAGCGGGAGCGATACGCAGTATTTT.

Many counts were recorded for this clonotype. The gene calls are TRBV12-3 or TRBV12-4 and TRBJ2-7; 10 bases line up with TRBD2. CDR3 length equals 14 residues. V lost 8 bases and J lost 5; bases outside the gene matches: 9. The CDR3 sequence is CASAFSGGRNEQYF. CDR3 sequence (DNA): TGTGCCAGCGCTTTTAGCGGGGGGAGGAACGAGCAGTACTTC.

The CDR3 spells CASSPKGAGDTQYF. The CDR3 nucleotides are TGTGCCAGCAGCCCAAAGGGGGCGGGGGATACGCAGTATTTT. The V gene is TRBV9, the J gene TRBJ2-3, with D perhaps TRBD1 (7 bases). Looked up from germline, CDR1 is SGDLS and CDR2 is YYNGEE. This CDR3 is built from 14 residues. Trimming cost V 4 bases and J 6 bases, with 15 bases left between them.

This clonotype was counted only a few times. The chain couples TRBV6-1 to TRBJ1-4; D is undetermined. The CDR3 sequence is 15 residues long. Germline V CDR1 and CDR2: MNHNS, SASEGT. Trimming stripped 6 bases from V and 0 bases from J, with 11 bases between. The CDR3 DNA follows: TGTGCCAGCAGGTCCCGGTCTGCAACTAATGAAAAACTGTTTTTT. Its translation is CASRSRSATNEKLFF.

This clonotype was found a few times. V is TRBV6-1 and J is TRBJ2-5; no definite D call. Trimming took off 6 bases at V and 5 bases at J, with 13 bases between the two ends. There are 13 residues in the CDR3. CDR1 MNHNS and CDR2 SASEGT come from the germline V gene. The chain's CDR3 is CASSLIKWETQYF. The CDR3 DNA reads TGTGCCAGCAGCCTTATCAAATGGGAGACCCAGTACTTC.

The table lists this clonotype with a count of one. This rearrangement joins TRBV12-3 or TRBV12-4 to TRBJ2-1, with TRBD2 as a possible D gene (5 bases). Trimming removed 6 bases at V and 0 bases at J, with 15 bases between. This CDR3 region has 16 residues. This chain's CDR3 is CASRATSGYSYNEQFF. In DNA, the CDR3 is TGTGCCAGCAGAGCTACCAGCGGCTACTCCTACAATGAGCAGTTCTTC.

This clonotype was observed many times. The CDR3, as DNA: TGTGCCAGCAGCTCGACTAGCCGGGGCACAGATACGCAGTATTTT. Its protein is CASSSTSRGTDTQYF. V is TRBV7-9 and J is TRBJ2-3; 7 bases align to TRBD2. CDR1 is SEHNR and CDR2 is FQNEAQ in the germline V gene (reference sequence). Trimming cost V 4 bases and J 1 base; bases outside gene matches: 5. The CDR3 is made up of 15 amino acids.

This clonotype was detected a few times. V gene TRBV4-2 combines with J gene TRBJ2-5; TRBD1 or TRBD2 may be the D gene (6 bases each). V dropped 4 bases and J dropped 4 bases, with 16 bases sitting between them. Germline V gives CDR1 LGHNA, CDR2 YNFKEQ. CDR3 length: 15 amino acids. The DNA for the CDR3 is TGTGCCAGCAGCCCGGGACAATCCGGGGGAGAGACCCAGTACTTC. The encoded protein is CASSPGQSGGETQYF.

The sample holds a few counts of this clonotype. The chain has TRBV6-5 and TRBJ2-7; D possibly matches TRBD1 or TRBD2 (5 bases each). In germline, CDR1 is MNHEY, CDR2 SVGAGI. V lost 5 bases, J lost 9 bases, and 11 bases lay in between. There are 11 residues in the CDR3. As DNA, the CDR3 is TGTGCCAGCAGTGGGGGTACGGGGCAGTACTTC. Its translation: CASSGGTGQYF.

The chain uses TRBV6-1 and TRBJ1-4, with D possibly TRBD1 on 6 matching bases. This CDR3 region has 15 residues. CDR1 and CDR2 (germline): MNHNS, SASEGT. V was clipped by 2 bases and J by 5 bases, with 12 bases between them. In DNA, the CDR3 is TGTGCCAGCAGTGAACATACAGGGTCCAATGAAAAACTGTTTTTT. Translated, it gives CASSEHTGSNEKLFF.

This clonotype was observed a handful of times. The chain joins TRBV4-3 to TRBJ2-7; 7 bases agree with TRBD2. This CDR3 region has 15 residues. V gave up 3 bases and J gave up 2 bases; unmatched junction bases: 7. CDR1 is LGHNA and CDR2 is YSLEER in the germline V gene. CDR3 loop: CASSHAAGVTYEQYF. The CDR3, as DNA: TGCGCCAGCAGCCACGCGGCGGGAGTTACCTACGAGCAGTACTTC.

This clonotype was detected a few times. This chain links TRBV4-3 with TRBJ2-4; D remains ambiguous. V was clipped by 0 bases and J by 3 bases, with 9 bases between them. Germline CDR1 is LGHNA and CDR2 is YSLEER. CDR3 size: 15 residues. The CDR3 region is CASSQDREYKNIQYF. The CDR3 coding sequence is TGCGCCAGCAGCCAAGACAGAGAGTACAAAAACATTCAGTACTTC.

Ten or more counts support this clonotype. The chain employs TRBV7-2 and TRBJ2-1; no reliable D call. CDR3 size: 15 residues. The ends were cut back, 1 base at V and 1 base at J, with 8 bases in the middle. In germline, CDR1 is SGHTA, CDR2 FQGNSA. Written as DNA, the CDR3 is TGTGCCAGCAGCTTAGTTGGCAGTTCCTACAATGAGCAGTTCTTC. It is translated as CASSLVGSSYNEQFF.

This clonotype showed up just a few times. The J gene is TRBJ2-2, the V gene TRBV4-2; TRBD1 or TRBD2 may be the D gene (6 bases each). V was pared by 3 bases and J by 6 bases, with 17 bases between. Germline-derived CDR1 and CDR2 are LGHNA and YNFKEQ. This CDR3 region has 16 residues. The CDR3 region is CASSQTRGAPPGELFF. The CDR3 coding sequence is TGTGCCAGCAGCCAGACTAGGGGGGCACCCCCCGGGGAGCTGTTTTTT.

This clonotype occurred a few times. V is TRBV28 and J is TRBJ2-4, with D possibly being TRBD2 (5 bases). Trimming removed 3 bases at V and 0 bases at J, with 9 bases between. In germline, CDR1 is MDHEN, CDR2 SYDVKM. This CDR3 spans 15 amino acids. CDR3 region: CASSLEAPAKNIQYF. As DNA, the CDR3 is TGTGCCAGCAGTTTGGAGGCTCCAGCCAAAAACATTCAGTACTTC.

This clonotype occurred once. The chain couples TRBV18 to TRBJ2-1; 8 bases line up with TRBD2. Looked up from germline, CDR1 is KGHSH and CDR2 is LQKENI. The CDR3 has 15 residues. J gave up 0 bases and V 6 bases, and 4 bases lay outside the gene matches. The CDR3 protein is CASSGGGASYNEQFF. The CDR3 nucleotides are TGTGCCAGCTCCGGGGGGGGGGCCTCCTACAATGAGCAGTTCTTC.

Concerning this clonotype: One end of the junction varies from germline; a read error may be responsible. J is TRBJ1-2 and V is TRBV4-3, with D tentatively TRBD1 (6 bases). The germline gives CDR1 LGHNA, CDR2 YSLEER. The CDR3 extends over 13 amino acids. The CDR3: CASSQEVAGGCTF. In nucleotides, the CDR3 is TGCGCCAGCAGCCAAGAGGTGGCGGGGGGCTGCACCTTC.

V is TRBV10-3 and J is TRBJ2-7, with D possibly TRBD1 on 7 matching bases. V lost 9 bases and J 2 bases, leaving 14 bases between the germline ends. The CDR3 is made up of 13 amino acids. Germline CDR1 ENHRY, CDR2 SYGVKD. The CDR3 DNA sequence: TGTGCCATAGGCGGGACAGAGACCTACGAGCAGTACTTC. Amino acids: CAIGGTETYEQYF.

There are a few counts of this clonotype. The CDR3 DNA follows: TGTGCCAGCAGCCAAGGAGGGACAGGGTTGGGTGGTGAGCAGTTCTTC. This sequence encodes CASSQGGTGLGGEQFF. The V call is TRBV3-1, the J call TRBJ2-1; 9 bases map to TRBD1. Trimming cost V 1 base and J 9 bases; bases outside gene matches: 10. CDR3 length: 16 residues. Germline lookup yields CDR1 LGHDT and CDR2 YNNKEL (reference sequence).